This entry is about one T cell receptor beta chain. Antigen specificity is unknown. This record comes from a study of cytomegalovirus exposure and HLA in healthy donors. In the study overall: Findings of an earlier analysis included 110 million or so unique TCR beta sequences from 180 million or so T cells.

Study outcomes and limitations: When analyzed later, the rates of TCR association showed variation by HLA locus, with DRB1 the most and HLA-C the fewest.

The PCR employed 60 Vbeta primers together with 13 Jbeta primers. TCRdb keeps only in-frame clones here, not all; method: immunoSEQ multiplex PCR. This table holds 130,000 or so clones, just under 80% found once. This receptor was identified in a man younger than 45 in good health and CMV-seronegative. The material sequenced was PBMCs.

In DNA form, the CDR3 reads TGTGCCACCAGCAGAGATCGGGGGGCCTACGAGCAGTACTTC. As protein: CATSRDRGAYEQYF. The J gene is TRBJ2-7, the V gene TRBV15; 7 positions agree with TRBD2. V lost 0 bases to trimming and J lost 2 bases; unmatched junction nucleotides: 1. The length of the CDR3 is 14 residues. Germline CDR1 and CDR2: LNHNV and YYDKDF (reference sequence).